The 30 T cell receptor beta chains listed next were all sequenced from one sample in a study of Graves' ophthalmopathy and Graves' hyperthyroidism. Investigators amplified TCR beta CDR3 regions from RNA transcripts. First-round RT-PCR with HTBI primers preceded a second-round multiplex PCR. From the multiplex PCR reads, TCRdb called clonotypes with MiXCR, one entry per CDR3 protein. The sample holds some 200,000 distinct CDR3 sequences, about 32% seen once. The sample comprised peripheral blood. These receptors came from a man over 45 with Graves' ophthalmopathy.

V gene TRBV6-2 or TRBV6-3 combines with J gene TRBJ2-5, with D unresolved. V was cut by 8 bases and J by 3 bases, with 13 bases left in between. Germline-derived CDR1 and CDR2 are MNHEY and SVGEGT. This CDR3 region has 13 residues. The DNA of the CDR3 is TGTGCCAGCTCCCCCACGGAAAAAGAGACCCAGTACTTC. This sequence encodes CASSPTEKETQYF.

This clonotype has at least ten counts. The rearrangement uses TRBV20-1 and TRBJ2-7; 9 bases match TRBD1. The germline V gene has CDR1 DFQATT and CDR2 SNEGSKA (reference sequence). Losses at the gene ends were 3 bases for V and 5 bases for J; bases not matched to a gene: 11. The CDR3 runs 15 residues. CDR3 in amino acids: CSASALRTGDNEQYF. In DNA, the CDR3 is TGCAGTGCTAGTGCCCTCCGGACAGGGGACAACGAGCAGTACTTC.

This clonotype was observed at least ten times. This rearrangement joins TRBV5-1 to TRBJ1-5; possible D gene TRBD1, 5 bases. Trimming pared 8 bases from V and 5 bases from J, leaving 11 bases between. Germline V gives CDR1 SGHRS, CDR2 YFSETQ. The CDR3 is made up of 12 amino acids. The CDR3 here is CARSSGHQPQHF. The CDR3 bases are TGCGCCAGATCTTCAGGGCATCAGCCCCAGCATTTT.

This clonotype was counted many times. The chain couples TRBV20-1 to TRBJ2-6; D is unclear. The V gene lost 2 bases and the J gene lost 0 bases, with 5 bases spanning the gap. The CDR3 has 14 amino acids. CDR1 is DFQATT, CDR2 SNEGSKA, per germline (reference sequence). Here the CDR3 DNA reads TGCAGTGCTAGACAGTACTCTGGGGCCAACGTCCTGACTTTC. This codes for CSARQYSGANVLTF.

This clonotype was detected ten times or more. This CDR3 is CASSLGKLETQYF. The DNA for the CDR3 is TGTGCCAGCAGCTTGGGGAAATTGGAGACCCAGTACTTC. The V and J genes are TRBV7-2 and TRBJ2-5; no clear D. This CDR3 has 13 amino acids. V dropped 3 bases and J dropped 5 bases, with 10 bases sitting between them. Germline-derived CDR1 and CDR2 are SGHTA and FQGNSA.

This clonotype was observed at least ten times. V is TRBV11-2 and J is TRBJ2-7, with D perhaps given as TRBD1 or TRBD2 (5 bases each). Germline V gene data show CDR1 as SGHAT and CDR2 as FQNNGV. The CDR3 runs to 13 residues. The V and J ends lost 8 bases and 2 bases respectively, with 13 bases between them. The CDR3 DNA reads TGTGCCAGCGGCCCCGGGGCGGCCTACGAGCAGTACTTC. It encodes CASGPGAAYEQYF.

This clonotype was counted ten times or more. The rearrangement joins TRBV7-9 to TRBJ2-6; D gene unclear. CDR1 is SEHNR, CDR2 FQNEAQ, per germline (reference sequence). CDR3 size: 16 residues. The V end lost 3 bases, the J end lost 0 bases, and 9 bases lay between the germline ends. The CDR3 is CASSFVALSGANVLTF. In DNA, the CDR3 is TGTGCCAGCAGCTTTGTAGCCCTCTCTGGGGCCAACGTCCTGACTTTC.

The table lists this clonotype with many counts. The chain recombines TRBV18 with TRBJ2-5, with 7 bases matching TRBD1. Germline V CDR1 and CDR2: KGHSH, LQKENI. The trim removed 2 bases at V and 3 bases at J, leaving 6 bases unmatched. The CDR3 runs 15 residues. CDR3 nucleotide sequence: TGTGCCAGCTCACCATCGACAGGGATTAAAGAGACCCAGTACTTC. Residues: CASSPSTGIKETQYF.

This clonotype was picked up many times. The J gene is TRBJ2-7, the V gene TRBV12-3 or TRBV12-4; 7 bases agree with TRBD2. Unmatched junction bases numbered 6, after V lost 1 base and J lost 3 bases. The CDR3 totals 15 residues. CDR3 nucleotides: TGTGCCAGCAGTTTAGGTAGCGGGTGGAACTACGAGCAGTACTTC. It translates to CASSLGSGWNYEQYF.

There are many counts of this clonotype. This chain connects TRBV28 to TRBJ1-5, with 10 bases identical to TRBD1. The CDR3 consists of 15 residues. Looked up from germline, CDR1 is MDHEN and CDR2 is SYDVKM. The J segment lost 7 bases and the V segment lost 8 bases, leaving 11 bases of the junction unmatched. The CDR3 DNA follows: TGTGCCAGCTGGGTTGGCGGGACAGGGGTACAGCCCCAGCATTTT. Its translation: CASWVGGTGVQPQHF.

This clonotype was recorded many times. This sequence joins TRBV6-5 and TRBJ1-2; weak D call: TRBD1 (6 bases). The CDR3 has 14 residues. Trimming left V 4 bases short and J 8 bases short, with 17 bases between. The V gene's germline CDR1 is MNHEY and CDR2 SVGAGI. The CDR3 spells CASSWGRGLGGYTF. The CDR3 nucleotides read TGTGCCAGCAGTTGGGGGCGGGGATTGGGAGGCTACACCTTC.

This clonotype was seen ten or more times. The junction does not match germline at one end; this may be a read error. The chain employs TRBV12-3 or TRBV12-4 and TRBJ1-6; D remains unclear. This CDR3 has 15 amino acids. CDR3 loop: CATSRQWTENSPLHF. As DNA, the CDR3 is TGTGCCACCAGTCGGCAATGGACGGAAAATTCACCCCTCCACTTT.

This clonotype was seen only a few times. This rearrangement joins TRBV12-3 or TRBV12-4 to TRBJ2-5; the D gene is possibly TRBD2 (5 bases). CDR3 length: 17 amino acids. The V gene lost 1 base and the J gene lost 3 bases, with 18 bases spanning the gap. The CDR3 loop reads CASSLGGFGPLEETQYF. The DNA for the CDR3 is TGTGCCAGCAGTTTAGGCGGGTTTGGGCCCTTGGAAGAGACCCAGTACTTC.

This clonotype was found many times. V is TRBV7-9 and J is TRBJ2-7, with D possibly TRBD2 on 6 matching bases. The CDR3 totals 13 residues. The germline V gene has CDR1 SEHNR and CDR2 FQNEAQ (reference sequence). V was trimmed by 6 bases and J by 2 bases, leaving 11 bases between them. The CDR3 DNA is TGTGCCAGCAGTTTTGGCGGGACCTACGAGCAGTACTTC. Translated, it gives CASSFGGTYEQYF.

The J gene is TRBJ1-5, the V gene TRBV29-1; 7 bases line up with TRBD1. Germline V lookup: CDR1 SQVTM, CDR2 ANQGSEA. There are 14 residues in the CDR3. J lost 5 bases, V lost 4 bases, and 8 bases had no gene match. The CDR3 spells CSVAVQGRDQPQHF. The DNA for the CDR3 is TGCAGCGTTGCGGTACAGGGGAGGGATCAGCCCCAGCATTTT.

This clonotype was recorded many times. The V call is TRBV6-5, the J call TRBJ1-1; TRBD1 is a possible D gene (6 bases). The V gene lost 7 bases and the J gene lost 4 bases, with 16 bases spanning the gap. The CDR3 consists of 14 residues. CDR1 and CDR2 (germline): MNHEY, SVGAGI. The CDR3 coding sequence is TGTGCCAGCATTAGGACGTTGGGGGCCACTGAAGCTTTCTTT. Protein sequence: CASIRTLGATEAFF.

This clonotype has at least ten counts. V and J are TRBV11-2 and TRBJ1-1, with D possibly being TRBD1 (5 bases). The V end was cut by 6 bases, the J end by 0 bases, with 14 bases between. The CDR3 contains 15 residues. From germline, CDR1 is SGHAT and CDR2 FQNNGV. The CDR3, as DNA: TGTGCCAGCAGGGGCCGGGGGAATCTGAACACTGAAGCTTTCTTT. It yields the protein CASRGRGNLNTEAFF.

This clonotype came up many times. Here the CDR3 reads CASSQGTTYEQYF. Here the CDR3 DNA reads TGTGCCAGCAGCCAAGGGACCACCTACGAGCAGTACTTC. The V gene is TRBV3-1, the J gene TRBJ2-7; unclear D gene. Germline V gene lookup returns CDR1 LGHDT and CDR2 YNNKEL (reference sequence). The CDR3 covers 13 residues. Deletions cut 1 base from V and 2 bases from J, with 6 bases between.

This clonotype has ten or more counts. The rearrangement uses TRBV29-1 and TRBJ2-5; possibly TRBD2 for D (8 bases). V gave up 3 bases and J gave up 4 bases, with 21 bases separating them. The CDR3 length is 16 residues. CDR1 and CDR2 from the germline V gene are SQVTM and ANQGSEA. For the CDR3, the DNA is TGCAGCGTTGATGAGGGGGCAGGGACTAGAGGAGAGACCCAGTACTTC. Translation gives CSVDEGAGTRGETQYF. Complete variable domain (other parts from reference TRBV29-1 and TRBJ2-5): SAVISQKPSRDICQRGTSLTIQCQVDSQVTMMFWYRQQPGQSLTLIATANQGSEATYESGFVIDKFPISRPNLTFSTLTVSNMSPEDSSIYLCSVDEGAGTRGETQYFGPGTRLLVL.

V is TRBV24-1 and J is TRBJ1-6; D not certain. Looked up from germline, CDR1 is KGHDR and CDR2 is SFDVKD. CDR3 length: 13 amino acids. Trimming removed 11 bases from V and 8 bases from J, with 15 bases in between. The DNA of the CDR3 is TGTGCCAACGTCGGCCAGGAATATTCACCCCTCCACTTT. As protein: CANVGQEYSPLHF.

This chain joins TRBV7-9 and TRBJ1-5; D is unclear. Between the trimmed V and J ends, which lost 5 bases and 5 bases, there was a span of 16 bases. The CDR3 is made up of 15 amino acids. Per germline, CDR1 SEHNR and CDR2 FQNEAQ (reference sequence). CDR3 in DNA: TGTGCCAGCAGCACCGATAGGGAGGGCGATCAGCCCCAGCATTTT. It is translated as CASSTDREGDQPQHF.

The V gene is TRBV20-1, the J gene TRBJ2-7; D is undetermined. Trimming stripped 2 bases from V and 0 bases from J, with 5 bases between. CDR1 and CDR2 (germline): DFQATT, SNEGSKA (reference sequence). This CDR3 is built from 12 residues. The CDR3 protein is CSARPSSYEQYF. The CDR3 nucleotides read TGCAGTGCTAGACCGAGCTCCTACGAGCAGTACTTC.

The chain combines TRBV12-3 or TRBV12-4 with TRBJ1-2; the D gene is possibly TRBD1 (5 bases). V lost 5 bases and J 8 bases, leaving 15 bases between the germline ends. This CDR3 has 13 residues. CDR3 nucleotide sequence: TGTGCCAGCAGTCGGGACGGGATGGGAGGCTACACCTTC. Translation gives CASSRDGMGGYTF.

In this sample, this clonotype turned up many times. V usage is TRBV12-3 or TRBV12-4 and J usage is TRBJ1-5, with D possibly being TRBD1 (5 bases). The V end was cut by 5 bases, the J end by 2 bases, with 10 bases between. This CDR3 has 14 amino acids. The chain's CDR3 is CASSPRGGNQPQHF. The CDR3 DNA sequence: TGTGCCAGCAGTCCCCGGGGGGGCAATCAGCCCCAGCATTTT.

V gene TRBV24-1 combines with J gene TRBJ2-2; TRBD1 might be the D (5 bases). Germline loops: CDR1 KGHDR, CDR2 SFDVKD. Trimming took off 5 bases at V and 1 base at J, with 19 bases between the two ends. The length of the CDR3 is 18 residues. The CDR3 loop reads CATSAYTQTDKNTGELFF. The CDR3 DNA sequence: TGTGCCACCAGTGCGTACACCCAGACAGATAAGAACACCGGGGAGCTGTTTTTT.

This clonotype has at least ten counts. V and J are TRBV5-5 and TRBJ2-5; TRBD2 matches at 10 bases. Germline values: CDR1 SGHKS, CDR2 YYEKEE (reference sequence). The length of the CDR3 is 15 residues. V lost 3 bases to trimming and J lost 9 bases; unmatched junction nucleotides: 11. The CDR3 reads CASSSSPGTSVPQYF. DNA for the CDR3: TGTGCCAGCAGCTCATCCCCCGGGACTAGCGTGCCCCAGTACTTC. The whole variable domain, remainder taken from reference TRBV5-5 and TRBJ2-5, is DAGVTQSPTHLIKTRGQQVTLRCSPISGHKSVSWYQQVLGQGPQFIFQYYEKEERGRGNFPDRFSARQFPNYSSELNVNALLLGDSALYLCASSSSPGTSVPQYFGPGTRLLVL.

This clonotype was recorded many times. The genes are TRBV6-2 or TRBV6-3 and TRBJ2-7, with a possible D match to TRBD1 (5 bases). Germline V gives CDR1 MNHEY, CDR2 SVGEGT. The CDR3 length is 12 residues. V was trimmed by 5 bases and J by 7 bases, leaving 12 bases between them. CDR3 sequence (DNA): TGTGCCAGCAGTAGTGGGGCGCCTGAGCAGTACTTC. This encodes CASSSGAPEQYF.

J is TRBJ1-5 and V is TRBV6-1; no definite D call. The germline CDR1 and CDR2 sequences are MNHNS and SASEGT. The CDR3 totals 15 residues. V was pared by 1 base and J by 6 bases, with 13 bases between. The DNA for the CDR3 is TGTGCCAGCAGTGAAGGGGCCAATCAGCGTCAGCCCCAGCATTTT. Translated, it gives CASSEGANQRQPQHF.

The table lists this clonotype with many counts. This chain joins TRBV7-2 and TRBJ1-5; D not certain. V shed 5 bases and J shed 4 bases, with 15 bases lying between them. The germline V gene has CDR1 SGHTA and CDR2 FQGNSA. CDR3 length equals 15 residues. The CDR3 DNA reads as TGTGCCAGCAGCCCAGGTTACATGGGGAATCAGCCCCAGCATTTT. Amino acid sequence: CASSPGYMGNQPQHF. The complete variable domain, with remaining parts taken from reference TRBV7-2 and TRBJ1-5, reads GAGVSQSPSNKVTEKGKDVELRCDPISGHTALYWYRQSLGQGLEFLIYFQGNSAPDKSGLPSDRFSAERTGGSVSTLTIQRTQQEDSAVYLCASSPGYMGNQPQHFGDGTRLSIL.

This clonotype showed up many times. The chain has TRBV30 and TRBJ2-5; 7 bases match TRBD2. This CDR3 has 14 amino acids. The trim removed 6 bases at V and 4 bases at J, leaving 11 bases unmatched. Germline V gives CDR1 GTSNPN, CDR2 SVGIG (reference sequence). CDR3 sequence: CACVGEGGGETQYF. In DNA form, the CDR3 reads TGTGCCTGTGTGGGGGAGGGAGGTGGAGAGACCCAGTACTTC.